These T cell receptor beta chains were read from a single sample in a study of blood T cell repertoires in COVID-19. The repertoire was sequenced with immunoSEQ multiplex PCR; TCRdb's copy has only in-frame clones and lacks some. The top ten clones hold 24% of a sample with some 93,000 clones, around 79% of them seen once. What was sequenced was peripheral blood. The receptors were sampled from a human donor in a cohort sampled during active COVID-19. The CDR3 runs from the conserved cysteine through the conserved F or W. A D gene is named only where the DNA matches it firmly. The size entry is marked missing in some rows and otherwise reads once, few, many or a size class.

size: .; V: TRBV18; J: TRBJ1-2; D: TRBD1; DNA: TGTGCCAGCTCACGGAACTTCGGGGACAGCGTCGGCTACACCTTC; CDR3: CASSRNFGDSVGYTF
size: .; V: TRBV6-4; J: TRBJ2-1; D: .; DNA: TGTGCCAGCAGCCGACAGGAGGACTACAATGAGCAGTTCTTC; CDR3: CASSRQEDYNEQFF
size: few; V: TRBV25-1; J: TRBJ1-1; D: .; DNA: TGTGCCAGCACCTCGGGGAACACTGAAGCTTTCTTT; CDR3: CASTSGNTEAFF
size: .; V: TRBV7-2; J: TRBJ2-1; D: TRBD2; DNA: TGTGCCAGCAGCTTAAGCGGGGCAACCTACAATGAGCAGTTCTTC; CDR3: CASSLSGATYNEQFF
size: .; V: TRBV19; J: TRBJ1-2; D: .; DNA: TGTGCCAGTAACCGACAGTCGGGTAACTATGGCTACACCTTC; CDR3: CASNRQSGNYGYTF
size: .; V: TRBV11-2; J: TRBJ2-7; D: TRBD2; DNA: TGTGCCAGCAGCTTAATTAGCGGGAGTAACTACGAGCAGTACTTC; CDR3: CASSLISGSNYEQYF
size: .; V: TRBV10-3; J: TRBJ2-7; D: TRBD2; DNA: TGTGCCACCACTAGCGGAGAAGTCTCCTACGAGCAGTACTTC; CDR3: CATTSGEVSYEQYF
size: .; V: TRBV9; J: TRBJ2-7; D: .; DNA: TGTGCCAGCAGCGCGGGGGGCGAAATTTACGAGCAGTACTTC; CDR3: CASSAGGEIYEQYF
size: .; V: TRBV9; J: TRBJ2-3; D: .; DNA: TGTGCCAGCAGCGTAGGGGTACAGATCAACACAGATACGCAGTATTTT; CDR3: CASSVGVQINTDTQYF
size: .; V: TRBV6-2/TRBV6-3; J: TRBJ2-3; D: .; DNA: TGTGCCAGCAGTCTCGGGGTTACTAGCACAGATACGCAGTATTTT; CDR3: CASSLGVTSTDTQYF
size: .; V: TRBV27; J: TRBJ1-2; D: TRBD1; DNA: TGTGCCAGCAGTTTATTCAGGGACAGGGTCGAGCACTATGGCTACACCTTC; CDR3: CASSLFRDRVEHYGYTF
size: .; V: TRBV19; J: TRBJ2-1; D: .; DNA: TGTGCCAGTAGTACTCGGGACAATGACAATGAGCAGTTCTTC; CDR3: CASSTRDNDNEQFF
size: .; V: TRBV27; J: TRBJ2-6; D: .; DNA: TGTGCAGTTCAGCGGTCTCGCTCTGGGGCCAACGTCCTGACTTTC; CDR3: CAVQRSRSGANVLTF
size: .; V: TRBV7-2; J: TRBJ2-1; D: TRBD1; DNA: TGTGCCAGCAGCTCGATTGGGACAGGGGGTAATGAGCAGTTCTTC; CDR3: CASSSIGTGGNEQFF
size: .; V: TRBV6-5; J: TRBJ2-1; D: TRBD2; DNA: TGTGCCAGCAGGGACGCACGGCAGGGAGGGAATGAGCAGTTCTTC; CDR3: CASRDARQGGNEQFF
size: .; V: TRBV29-1; J: TRBJ1-2; D: .; DNA: TGCAGCGTCCCGTTATTGGGGGCCTCTTATGGCTACACCTTC; CDR3: CSVPLLGASYGYTF
size: .; V: TRBV11-2; J: TRBJ2-2; D: TRBD1; DNA: TGTGCCAGCAGCCTGGACAGGGACCACGGGGAGCTGTTTTTT; CDR3: CASSLDRDHGELFF
size: .; V: TRBV18; J: TRBJ2-1; D: TRBD2; DNA: TGTGCCAGCTCAGCGGGACTAGCGGGACTTAATGAGCAGTTCTTC; CDR3: CASSAGLAGLNEQFF
size: .; V: TRBV5-6; J: TRBJ1-1; D: .; DNA: TGTGCCAGCAGCTTGGGGCTTGACAGCTTCGCTGAAGCTTTCTTT; CDR3: CASSLGLDSFAEAFF
size: few; V: TRBV3-1/TRBV3-2; J: TRBJ2-3; D: TRBD2; DNA: TGTGCCAGCAGCCTCCAGCTGGGAGGGTTGACAGATACGCAGTATTTT; CDR3: CASSLQLGGLTDTQYF
size: .; V: TRBV6-2/TRBV6-3; J: TRBJ1-3; D: .; DNA: TGTGCCAGCAGTTACCTGGCACGCTCTGGAAACACCATATATTTT; CDR3: CASSYLARSGNTIYF
size: .; V: TRBV5-1; J: TRBJ2-3; D: TRBD1; DNA: TGCGCCAGCAGCTGGAGGACAGGGGGCGCTGGGACAGATACGCAGTATTTT; CDR3: CASSWRTGGAGTDTQYF
size: .; V: TRBV6-2/TRBV6-3; J: TRBJ2-5; D: .; DNA: TGTGCCAGCAGCCCCCAGACTTCCCAAGAGACCCAGTACTTC; CDR3: CASSPQTSQETQYF
size: .; V: TRBV19; J: TRBJ2-5; D: .; DNA: TGTGCCAGCCAGGCCCGCGGCGGGGTGGAGACCCAGTACTTC; CDR3: CASQARGGVETQYF